The rows below give T cell receptor beta chains drawn from one sample of a study of shared clonotypes between healthy human individuals. Assay used: immunoSEQ multiplex PCR; TCRdb lists only in-frame clones, some missing. The data show under 1,100,000 clones, about 76% seen once. The sample consisted of memory CD4+ T cells sorted from blood. All receptors derive from a man aged 18 to 30 in good health. Both conserved end residues are part of each CDR3. Fields, in order: J gene, D gene, V gene, clone size, CDR3 protein, CDR3 DNA. D genes are given only for firm matches. Rows give clone size only sometimes, using once, few, many, or a class for an expanded clone.

J: TRBJ2-3; D: .; V: TRBV9; size: .; CDR3: CASSVAVTATDTQYF; DNA: TGTGCCAGCAGCGTAGCCGTAACGGCCACAGATACGCAGTATTTT
J: TRBJ2-7; D: .; V: TRBV13; size: .; CDR3: CASSQFWRSYEQYF; DNA: TGTGCCAGCAGCCAGTTTTGGCGGTCTTACGAGCAGTACTTC
J: TRBJ2-7; D: .; V: TRBV5-1; size: .; CDR3: CASSLESGQRGEEQYF; DNA: TGCGCCAGCAGCTTGGAGTCTGGACAGAGGGGAGAGGAGCAGTACTTC
J: TRBJ1-1; D: .; V: TRBV18; size: .; CDR3: CASSLTAMNTEAFF; DNA: TGTGCCAGCTCCTTGACAGCTATGAACACTGAAGCTTTCTTT
J: TRBJ2-7; D: .; V: TRBV28; size: many; CDR3: CASTSAASQVYEQYF; DNA: TGTGCCAGCACCTCAGCCGCCTCCCAGGTATACGAGCAGTACTTC
J: TRBJ2-5; D: .; V: TRBV7-7; size: .; CDR3: CASSSGLSKETQYF; DNA: TGTGCTAGCAGCTCCGGACTTTCCAAAGAGACCCAGTACTTC
J: TRBJ1-4; D: .; V: TRBV30; size: .; CDR3: CAWSVGTKGNEKLFF; DNA: TGTGCCTGGAGTGTAGGGACAAAGGGTAATGAAAAACTGTTTTTT
J: TRBJ1-1; D: .; V: TRBV29-1; size: .; CDR3: CSVSGANTEAFF; DNA: TGCAGCGTTTCCGGGGCGAACACTGAAGCTTTCTTT
J: TRBJ2-5; D: .; V: TRBV18; size: .; CDR3: CASSPPTGRETQYF; DNA: TGTGCCAGCTCACCACCCACAGGGAGGGAGACCCAGTACTTC
J: TRBJ1-2; D: .; V: TRBV6-1; size: .; CDR3: CASSEATAYGYTF; DNA: TGTGCCAGCAGTGAAGCGACAGCCTATGGCTACACCTTC
J: TRBJ2-7; D: .; V: TRBV2; size: .; CDR3: CASSGQDYEQYF; DNA: TGTGCCAGCAGCGGGCAGGACTACGAGCAGTACTTC
J: TRBJ1-2; D: TRBD1; V: TRBV2; size: .; CDR3: CASSYETGGNYGYTF; DNA: TGTGCCAGCAGTTACGAGACAGGGGGCAACTATGGCTACACCTTC
J: TRBJ2-7; D: .; V: TRBV6-1; size: .; CDR3: CASSEARGIEQYF; DNA: TGTGCCAGCAGTGAAGCGAGAGGGATCGAGCAGTACTTC
J: TRBJ2-1; D: .; V: TRBV7-9; size: .; CDR3: CASSSGKRNEQFF; DNA: TGTGCCAGCAGCTCGGGAAAACGCAATGAGCAGTTCTTC
J: TRBJ2-3; D: TRBD2; V: TRBV9; size: .; CDR3: CASSVIVAGADTQYF; DNA: TGTGCCAGCAGCGTAATTGTAGCGGGAGCAGATACGCAGTATTTT
J: TRBJ1-6; D: .; V: TRBV11-2; size: .; CDR3: CASSSQGFSSPLHF; DNA: TGTGCCAGCAGCTCCCAGGGGTTTAGTTCACCCCTCCACTTT
J: TRBJ2-7; D: .; V: TRBV10-2; size: .; CDR3: CASSGGPPYEQYF; DNA: TGCGCCAGCAGTGGCGGCCCGCCTTACGAGCAGTACTTC
J: TRBJ1-4; D: TRBD1; V: TRBV2; size: once; CDR3: CASSNTGATNEKLFF; DNA: TGTGCCAGCAGTAATACAGGGGCAACTAATGAAAAACTGTTTTTT
J: TRBJ2-2; D: .; V: TRBV5-1; size: .; CDR3: CASSGSDNRGTGELFF; DNA: TGCGCCAGCAGCGGATCCGATAATCGGGGAACCGGGGAGCTGTTTTTT
J: TRBJ2-1; D: TRBD2; V: TRBV30; size: .; CDR3: CAWSVRSGVGNEQFF; DNA: TGTGCCTGGAGTGTACGAAGCGGGGTTGGCAATGAGCAGTTCTTC
J: TRBJ2-7; D: TRBD1; V: TRBV30; size: .; CDR3: CAWSGDRGYEQYF; DNA: TGTGCCTGGAGTGGAGACAGGGGGTACGAGCAGTACTTC
J: TRBJ1-2; D: TRBD1; V: TRBV6-6; size: few; CDR3: CASRKTSGQIYGYTF; DNA: TGTGCCAGCAGGAAAACCTCGGGACAGATCTATGGCTACACCTTC
J: TRBJ2-1; D: TRBD1; V: TRBV30; size: .; CDR3: CAWSVRQGAYSEQFF; DNA: TGTGCCTGGAGTGTTCGGCAGGGGGCGTACAGTGAGCAGTTCTTC
J: TRBJ1-4; D: .; V: TRBV19; size: .; CDR3: CASSGTTNEKLFF; DNA: TGTGCCAGTAGTGGGACAACTAATGAAAAACTGTTTTTT
J: TRBJ2-7; D: .; V: TRBV12-5; size: many; CDR3: CASGPPWPSGDEQYF; DNA: TGTGCTAGTGGGCCCCCGTGGCCCTCAGGGGACGAGCAGTACTTC
J: TRBJ2-2; D: .; V: TRBV5-1; size: .; CDR3: CASSEGLGYTGELFF; DNA: TGCGCCAGCAGCGAGGGGCTCGGATACACCGGGGAGCTGTTTTTT
J: TRBJ1-1; D: .; V: TRBV19; size: .; CDR3: CASSINENTEAFF; DNA: TGTGCCAGTAGTATAAATGAGAACACTGAAGCTTTCTTT
J: TRBJ1-4; D: .; V: TRBV6-6; size: .; CDR3: CASSTSTGSNEKLFF; DNA: .
J: TRBJ2-7; D: .; V: TRBV4-3; size: .; CDR3: CASSQAAHGTYEQYF; DNA: TGCGCCAGCAGCCAAGCCGCACACGGCACCTACGAGCAGTACTTC